The T cell receptor (beta chain) described here comes from a study of spatial heterogeneity in lung cancer. On each TCR cDNA molecule, a unique molecular identifier was present. TCRdb reprocessed the 5' RACE reads with MiXCR, giving one entry per CDR3 protein. The repertoire consists of about 10,000 distinct CDR3 sequences, with about an eighth occurring once and the leading ten covering roughly 14%. This clonotype has only a few counts. Its antigen remains unidentified. This may be a read error, as it is one base from a much larger clone. Trimming took off 2 bases at V and 7 bases at J, with 12 bases between the two ends. Germline assignment: CDR1 MNHNS and CDR2 SASEGT. This CDR3 comprises 14 residues. Notes on the study in general: Alpha chain coverage of tumor T cells was estimated at approximately 6.5%, and beta chain coverage at 13% to 15%. How many expanded intratumoral alpha and beta TCRs were present tracked the tumor mutation count, which was a count of nonsynonymous mutations.

Noted time point: sample taken at primary tumor resection. The donor population consisted of some 72 patients with untreated, early-stage non-small cell lung cancer. Researchers sequenced whole RNA taken from tumor, nontumor lung or frozen PBMC without sorting. Sequenced material: lung tumor tissue, taken at surgery. The chain has TRBV6-1 and TRBJ1-5; D gene uncertain. The receptor's source is a female donor with early-stage non-small cell lung cancer. This CDR3 reads CASSELPGGQPQHF. The CDR3 nucleotides read TGTGCCAGCAGTGAATTGCCAGGCGGACAGCCCCAGCATTTT.